Each of the 13 T cell receptor beta chains below was sequenced from the same sample in a study of cytotoxic CD8 clonotypes in ibrutinib-treated CLL. Repertoires were generated with immunoSEQ multiplex PCR, while TCRdb's copy carries only in-frame clones and drops some. The table has under 200,000 clones, approximately 84% seen once. Sequencing used PBMCs, obtained after 24 months of ibrutinib treatment. The receptors were gathered from a human donor with chronic lymphocytic leukemia.

CDR3 residues: CASSLPGLAGTTQFF. The CDR3 region has the DNA TGTGCCAGCAGCCTTCCGGGACTAGCGGGGACGACACAGTTCTTC. V is TRBV28 and J is TRBJ2-1; 13 positions match TRBD2. CDR1 is MDHEN, CDR2 SYDVKM, per germline. Germline trimming cut 6 bases from V and 13 bases from J; bases unmatched to any gene: 12. The CDR3 loop spans 15 amino acids.

This sequence joins TRBV7-3 and TRBJ1-1; D is undetermined. The CDR3 spans 14 residues. In germline, CDR1 is SGHTA, CDR2 FQGTGA. With 1 base removed from V and 4 bases from J, the gap between germline ends came to 10 bases. CDR3 sequence: CASSLMGKGTEAFF. CDR3 DNA: TGTGCCAGCAGCTTAATGGGGAAGGGCACTGAAGCTTTCTTT.

This clone appeared once. The chain has TRBV2 and TRBJ2-3, with D perhaps TRBD1 or TRBD2 (5 bases each). Germline CDR1 reads SNHLY; CDR2 reads FYNNEI. The CDR3 is 13 amino acids. This CDR3 is CVGAGLVADTQYF. As DNA, the CDR3 is TGTGTTGGGGCAGGACTTGTGGCAGATACGCAGTATTTT. Variable domain in full (rest from reference TRBV2 and TRBJ2-3): EPEVTQTPSHQVTQMGQEVILRCVPISNHLYFYWYRQILGQKVEFLVSFYNNEISEKSEIFDDQFSVERPDGSNFTLKIRSTKLEDSAMYFCVGAGLVADTQYFGPGTRLTVL.

This rearrangement joins TRBV27 to TRBJ1-6, with 10 bases that match TRBD1. There are 15 residues in the CDR3. The germline CDR1 and CDR2 sequences are MNHEY and SMNVEV (reference sequence). Trimming took 5 bases from V and 8 from J; bases not matched to a gene: 6. The CDR3 DNA reads TGTGCCAGCAGTCCCACCGGGACAGGGGATTCACCCCTCCACTTT. This encodes CASSPTGTGDSPLHF.

This clone was seen only once. The rearrangement joins TRBV28 to TRBJ2-3; 12 nucleotides match TRBD2. There are 14 residues in the CDR3. Germline-derived CDR1 and CDR2 are MDHEN and SYDVKM. Losses at the gene ends were 5 bases for V and 6 bases for J; bases not matched to a gene: 3. CDR3 loop: CASSLTSGRDTQYF. CDR3 coding DNA: TGTGCCAGCAGTCTTACTAGCGGGAGGGATACGCAGTATTTT.

The V call is TRBV7-3, the J call TRBJ2-2; D not resolved. V dropped 2 bases and J dropped 1 base, with 8 bases sitting between them. Germline V lookup: CDR1 SGHTA, CDR2 FQGTGA. This CDR3 is built from 15 residues. The CDR3 region has the DNA TGTGCCAGCAGCTTATGGCGGAGGAACACCGGGGAGCTGTTTTTT. Its protein product is CASSLWRRNTGELFF.

The gene calls are TRBV5-1 and TRBJ2-2; TRBD1 might be the D (6 bases). CDR1 and CDR2 from the germline V gene are SGHRS and YFSETQ. V was clipped by 6 bases and J by 6 bases, with 15 bases between them. This CDR3 has 14 residues. The DNA of the CDR3 is TGCGCCAGCACCAGACAGGAACCGGCCGGGGAGCTGTTTTTT. This sequence encodes CASTRQEPAGELFF.

This clone was seen only a few times. The V and J genes are TRBV28 and TRBJ1-5; unclear D gene. The germline gives CDR1 MDHEN, CDR2 SYDVKM. CDR3 length: 13 amino acids. V was clipped by 1 base and J by 5 bases, with 6 bases between them. The CDR3 loop reads CASSLLPYQPQHF. The DNA for the CDR3 is TGTGCCAGCAGTTTATTGCCTTATCAGCCCCAGCATTTT. Supplemented by reference TRBV28 and TRBJ1-5, the full variable domain reads DVKVTQSSRYLVKRTGEKVFLECVQDMDHENMFWYRQDPGLGLRLIYFSYDVKMKEKGDIPEGYSVSREKKERFSLILESASTNQTSMYLCASSLLPYQPQHFGDGTRLSIL.

The genes are TRBV5-1 and TRBJ1-3, with D possibly being TRBD1 (5 bases). CDR3 length: 16 residues. Germline V gene lookup returns CDR1 SGHRS and CDR2 YFSETQ. V lost 5 bases, J lost 0 bases, and 15 bases lay in between. This chain's CDR3 is CASRRAGPRSGNTIYF. Written as DNA, the CDR3 is TGCGCCAGCAGGCGTGCGGGACCTCGCTCTGGAAACACCATATATTTT.

The chain links TRBV13 to TRBJ1-1; D unresolved. CDR3 length: 15 amino acids. The germline gives CDR1 PRHDT, CDR2 FYEKMQ (reference sequence). V lost 3 bases and J 0 bases, leaving 11 bases between the germline ends. CDR3 bases: TGTGCCAGCAGCTTTGGGAGGATTATGAACACTGAAGCTTTCTTT. Translated, it gives CASSFGRIMNTEAFF.

This chain joins TRBV5-4 and TRBJ2-7; D may correspond to TRBD1 or TRBD2 (5 bases each). The germline V gene has CDR1 SGHNT and CDR2 YYREEE (reference sequence). This CDR3 is 13 amino acids long. The V end was cut by 2 bases, the J end by 0 bases, with 6 bases between. CDR3 protein: CASSFGASYEQYF. The CDR3 DNA reads as TGTGCCAGCAGCTTCGGGGCCTCCTACGAGCAGTACTTC.

This chain links TRBV18 with TRBJ1-2; no clear D. The CDR3 spans 14 residues. Germline loops: CDR1 KGHSH, CDR2 LQKENI. The V end was cut by 2 bases, the J end by 3 bases, with 10 bases between. Here the CDR3 reads CASSPTRAHYGYTF. Written as DNA, the CDR3 is TGTGCCAGCTCACCAACGAGGGCGCACTATGGCTACACCTTC.

This chain joins TRBV7-3 and TRBJ2-1; D might be TRBD2 (6 bases). This CDR3 is built from 14 residues. Germline lookup yields CDR1 SGHTA and CDR2 FQGTGA. Deletions cut 5 bases from V and 8 bases from J, with 16 bases between. The chain's CDR3 is CASSLGLHFDEQFF. For the CDR3, the DNA is TGTGCCAGCAGCCTAGGACTACATTTCGATGAGCAGTTCTTC.